This TCR beta chain came from a study of blood T cell repertoires in COVID-19. Whole-study context: PBMCs, B-cell-depleted T cells, or T cells were the source of the cDNA or gDNA that made up the material.

In the authors' methods: Amplified reference gene primers provided the basis for estimating nucleated cell counts. Sequenced by immunoSEQ multiplex PCR; TCRdb stores in-frame clones only, minus some. The V and J calls and clone size were taken over from that table, and D and trimming were inferred from the DNA. Of 29,000 or so clones listed, just over 90% are singletons. This clonotype originated in a man aged 45-65 years with active COVID-19. The material sequenced was peripheral blood.

In nucleotides, the CDR3 is TGTGCCAGCAGTTACGCCGGTGCCTACGAGCAGTACTTC. Its protein product is CASSYAGAYEQYF. This rearrangement joins TRBV6-5 to TRBJ2-7; D is unresolved. Trimming removed 2 bases at V and 2 bases at J, with 7 bases between. Germline V lookup: CDR1 MNHEY, CDR2 SVGAGI. This CDR3 contains 13 residues.